Each of the 26 T cell receptor beta chains below was sequenced from the same sample in a study of blood T cell repertoires in COVID-19. Some clones are missing from TCRdb's copy, which holds only in-frame ones; the method was immunoSEQ multiplex PCR. Here the sample spans 200,000 or so clones, roughly nine tenths being singletons. Input material: peripheral blood. These receptors all come from a woman aged 45-59 years with acute or convalescent COVID-19.

The chain recombines TRBV18 with TRBJ2-7; D unresolved. From germline, CDR1 is KGHSH and CDR2 LQKENI. V lost 0 bases to trimming and J lost 3 bases, with 6 bases between them. The CDR3 consists of 13 residues. CDR3 loop: CASSPPYSYEQYF. Here the CDR3 DNA reads TGTGCCAGCTCACCACCGTACAGCTACGAGCAGTACTTC.

The rearrangement joins TRBV4-3 to TRBJ2-7; D unclear. With 3 bases removed from V and 5 bases from J, the gap between germline ends came to 17 bases. The V gene's germline CDR1 is LGHNA and CDR2 YSLEER. The CDR3 length is 15 residues. Written as DNA, the CDR3 is TGCGCCAGCAGCCATACGGGTTCTGGCTTCAACGAGCAGTACTTC. It encodes CASSHTGSGFNEQYF.

This chain uses TRBV11-2 with TRBJ2-1; D perhaps matches TRBD2 (6 bases). CDR1 and CDR2 (germline): SGHAT, FQNNGV. Trimming removed 5 bases at V and 4 bases at J, with 18 bases between. The CDR3 consists of 16 residues. This chain's CDR3 is CASSRGTSVAYNEQFF. The CDR3 DNA reads TGTGCCAGCAGCCGCGGGACCTCGGTTGCTTACAATGAGCAGTTCTTC.

The V call is TRBV19, the J call TRBJ1-2, with D uncertain. Trimming took 3 bases from V and 4 from J, leaving 9 bases between them. Germline V lookup: CDR1 LNHDA, CDR2 SQIVND (reference sequence). The CDR3 sequence is 13 residues long. In nucleotides, the CDR3 is TGTGCCAGTAGTATCGTCAGGCCCTATGGCTACACCTTC. It translates to CASSIVRPYGYTF.

This chain uses TRBV4-1 with TRBJ2-7; perhaps TRBD1 as D (6 bases). Looked up from germline, CDR1 is MGHRA and CDR2 is YSYEKL. This CDR3 is built from 16 residues. The V and J ends lost 5 bases and 0 bases respectively, with 17 bases between them. The CDR3 here is CASSAQDRPSSYEQYF. CDR3 DNA: TGCGCCAGCAGCGCACAAGACAGGCCTAGCTCCTACGAGCAGTACTTC.

This CDR3 reads CASSPTGSRGYTF. In nucleotides, the CDR3 is TGTGCCAGCAGCCCCACAGGGTCCCGTGGCTACACCTTC. The chain recombines TRBV5-5 with TRBJ1-2, with D maybe TRBD1 (6 bases). This CDR3 is built from 13 residues. CDR1 is SGHKS, CDR2 YYEKEE, per germline (reference sequence). V was pared by 4 bases and J by 7 bases, with 14 bases between.

Written as DNA, the CDR3 is TGCGCCAGCAGTCACTCCTACCGGGACAGGGAATATGAGCAGTTCTTC. It translates to CASSHSYRDREYEQFF. V is TRBV23-1 and J is TRBJ2-1; 9 bases agree with TRBD1. TRBV23-1 is noted as an ORF with a role that remains uncertain. Trimming at V came to 3 bases and at J to 8 bases, leaving 11 bases not matched to a gene. The length of the CDR3 is 16 residues.

The chain employs TRBV18 and TRBJ2-1; no reliable D call. The CDR3 covers 14 residues. Trimming pared 0 bases from V and 9 bases from J, leaving 12 bases between. CDR1 and CDR2 (germline): KGHSH, LQKENI. The CDR3 sequence: CASSPPMTPREQFF. In DNA form, the CDR3 reads TGTGCCAGCTCACCACCGATGACTCCACGTGAGCAGTTCTTC.

The J gene is TRBJ1-1, the V gene TRBV6-5; D perhaps matches TRBD1 (5 bases). Germline V CDR1 and CDR2: MNHEY, SVGAGI. Trimming left V 2 bases short and J 3 bases short, with 10 bases between. This CDR3 is 14 amino acids long. DNA for the CDR3: TGTGCCAGCAGTTACGTACGGGGGGACACTGAAGCTTTCTTT. This translates into CASSYVRGDTEAFF.

V and J are TRBV2 and TRBJ1-3, with 7 bases identical to TRBD1. The CDR3 spans 12 residues. Germline CDR1 and CDR2: SNHLY and FYNNEI. Trimming at V came to 6 bases and at J to 9 bases, leaving 5 bases not matched to a gene. The CDR3 DNA follows: TGTGCCAGCAGGACAGGGTCGGGCACCATATATTTT. Protein product: CASRTGSGTIYF.

This clone was seen a handful of times. The chain's CDR3 is CASSREVGYEQYF. In nucleotides, the CDR3 is TGTGCCAGCAGCCGAGAGGTCGGCTACGAGCAGTACTTC. This chain joins TRBV7-6 and TRBJ2-7; no definite D call. The germline V and J ends were trimmed by 5 bases and 3 bases, with 11 bases remaining between them. This CDR3 contains 13 residues. Germline V gene sequence: CDR1 SGHVS, CDR2 FNYEAQ.

The chain recombines TRBV24-1 with TRBJ1-5, with TRBD1 as a possible D gene (6 bases). This CDR3 comprises 14 residues. V was shortened by 4 bases and J by 8 bases, with 14 bases between the two germline ends. Germline-derived CDR1 and CDR2 are KGHDR and SFDVKD. CDR3 nucleotide sequence: TGTGCCACCAGTGACCCCGGCGGGGGCAAGCCCCAGCATTTT. It yields the protein CATSDPGGGKPQHF.

The rearrangement links TRBV7-9 to TRBJ1-1; no clear D gene. The CDR3 spans 17 residues. Trimming took off 3 bases at V and 8 bases at J, with 25 bases between the two ends. Germline CDR1 SEHNR, CDR2 FQNEAQ (reference sequence). The CDR3 loop is CASSFPKSGGDVREAFF. CDR3 DNA sequence: TGTGCCAGCAGCTTCCCTAAGTCGGGCGGGGATGTAAGGGAAGCTTTCTTT.

The chain carries TRBV10-1 and TRBJ2-1; 13 bases align to TRBD2. Germline values: CDR1 WNHNN, CDR2 SYGVQD (reference sequence). CDR3 size: 15 residues. V lost 3 bases to trimming and J lost 5 bases; unmatched junction nucleotides: 1. In nucleotides, the CDR3 is TGCGCCAGCAGTGAAGGGACTAGCGGGAACAATGAGCAGTTCTTC. Translating it yields CASSEGTSGNNEQFF.

The V gene is TRBV10-3, the J gene TRBJ2-5; 10 nucleotides match TRBD2. The CDR3 runs to 12 residues. With V trimmed by 8 bases and J by 7 bases, 4 bases remained unmatched. The V gene's germline CDR1 is ENHRY and CDR2 SYGVKD. The CDR3 region has the DNA TGTGCCATCGGGTTAGCGGGAGGGACCCAGTACTTC. It specifies CAIGLAGGTQYF.

The chain employs TRBV29-1 and TRBJ2-1, with D maybe TRBD2 (5 bases). Germline V gene data show CDR1 as SQVTM and CDR2 as ANQGSEA. This CDR3 region has 12 residues. Trimming shortened V by 3 bases and J by 4 bases, and 7 bases separated the two germline ends. The CDR3 DNA sequence: TGCAGCGTTGACCGGGGTTACAATGAGCAGTTCTTC. Amino acids: CSVDRGYNEQFF.

V and J are TRBV6-5 and TRBJ1-2; D gene unclear. Germline V gene lookup returns CDR1 MNHEY and CDR2 SVGAGI. This CDR3 is 13 amino acids long. The DNA for the CDR3 is TGTGCGACAAGAGCACTGATTAACTATGGCTACACCTTC. Translation: CATRALINYGYTF.

The chain has TRBV7-9 and TRBJ1-2, with 9 bases matching TRBD1. CDR1 and CDR2 (germline): SEHNR, FQNEAQ (reference sequence). The CDR3 contains 15 residues. J was trimmed by 1 base and V by 5 bases; bases with no gene match: 5. In nucleotides, the CDR3 is TGTGCCAGCAGCGGAGACAGGGGGATTAACTATGGCTACACCTTC. Amino acids: CASSGDRGINYGYTF.

The J gene is TRBJ1-4, the V gene TRBV4-3, with no clear D. V was shortened by 3 bases and J by 4 bases, with 18 bases between the two germline ends. Germline CDR1 and CDR2: LGHNA and YSLEER. CDR3 length: 17 amino acids. The CDR3 loop is CASSQKEGGGRNEKLFF. CDR3 in DNA: TGCGCCAGCAGCCAGAAGGAGGGAGGAGGTCGTAATGAAAAACTGTTTTTT.

In this sample, this clone turned up a few times. The CDR3 DNA reads TGTGCCAGCAGCCACCGCCCGGGACAGGGAGGCACTGAAGCTTTCTTT. It encodes CASSHRPGQGGTEAFF. The chain recombines TRBV3-1 (or the pseudogene TRBV3-2) with TRBJ1-1, with 9 bases matching TRBD1. Per germline, CDR1 LGHDT and CDR2 YNNKEL (reference sequence). With 3 bases clipped from V and 4 bases from J, the junction kept 9 bases outside the gene matches. This CDR3 has 16 residues.

V and J are TRBV3-1 (or the pseudogene TRBV3-2) and TRBJ2-2; 8 bases are a match to TRBD2. Germline lookup yields CDR1 LGHDT and CDR2 YNNKEL (reference sequence). The CDR3 consists of 15 residues. The V gene end was trimmed by 1 base and the J gene end by 7 bases; junction bases not matched to a gene: 5. The CDR3 spells CASSQVSGVNGELFF. In nucleotides, the CDR3 is TGTGCCAGCAGCCAAGTTAGCGGGGTAAACGGGGAGCTGTTTTTT.

The rearrangement uses TRBV18 and TRBJ2-2; 7 nucleotides agree with TRBD1. The germline V gene encodes CDR1 KGHSH and CDR2 LQKENI. The CDR3 is made up of 17 amino acids. J gave up 0 bases and V 10 bases, and 14 bases lay outside the gene matches. CDR3 amino acids: CATTRTKDRTNTGELFF. CDR3 sequence (DNA): TGTGCCACCACACGGACAAAGGACAGGACGAACACCGGGGAGCTGTTTTTT.

The V and J genes are TRBV5-1 and TRBJ2-1; TRBD2 matches at 12 bases. The germline CDR1 and CDR2 sequences are SGHRS and YFSETQ. CDR3 size: 15 residues. The ends lost 3 bases at V and 9 bases at J; junction bases unmatched: 7. The CDR3 nucleotides are TGCGCCAGCAGCTCTCTAGCGGGAGGGCCGGGTGAGCAGTTCTTC. Its protein is CASSSLAGGPGEQFF.

This chain connects TRBV7-2 to TRBJ1-6, with 8 bases fitting TRBD1. V trimming: 5 bases; J trimming: 10 bases; junction bases outside the gene matches: 10. The V gene's germline CDR1 is SGHTA and CDR2 FQGNSA. The CDR3 covers 15 residues. The CDR3 reads CASSPILTGVSPLHF. The CDR3 DNA reads as TGTGCCAGCAGCCCCATTTTGACAGGGGTCTCACCCCTCCACTTT.

V gene TRBV4-1 combines with J gene TRBJ1-5; 7 bases line up with TRBD1. The CDR3 spans 13 residues. V gave up 0 bases and J gave up 12 bases; unmatched junction bases: 5. CDR1 MGHRA and CDR2 YSYEKL come from the germline V gene. The CDR3 DNA reads TGCGCCAGCAGCCAAGAGGAGGGGGCGCTCCAGCATTTT. Its translation: CASSQEEGALQHF.

J is TRBJ2-7 and V is TRBV5-4, with 7 bases aligning to TRBD2. J gave up 6 bases and V 3 bases, and 12 bases lay outside the gene matches. Germline V lookup: CDR1 SGHNT, CDR2 YYREEE (reference sequence). The CDR3 is 15 amino acids. The CDR3 nucleotides read TGTGCCAGCAGCTCCGGGGCGGGAGTTACTGGCGAGCAGTACTTC. Translated: CASSSGAGVTGEQYF.